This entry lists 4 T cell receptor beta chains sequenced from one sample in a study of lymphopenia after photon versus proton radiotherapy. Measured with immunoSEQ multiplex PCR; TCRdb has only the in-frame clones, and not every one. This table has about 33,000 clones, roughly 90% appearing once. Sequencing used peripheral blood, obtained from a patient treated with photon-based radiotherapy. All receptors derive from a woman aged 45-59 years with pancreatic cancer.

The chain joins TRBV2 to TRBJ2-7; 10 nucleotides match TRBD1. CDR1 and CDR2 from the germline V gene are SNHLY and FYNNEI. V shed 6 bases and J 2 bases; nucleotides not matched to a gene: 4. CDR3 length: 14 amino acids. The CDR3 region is CASRGQGTAYEQYF. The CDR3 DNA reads TGTGCCAGCAGGGGACAGGGGACGGCCTACGAGCAGTACTTC.

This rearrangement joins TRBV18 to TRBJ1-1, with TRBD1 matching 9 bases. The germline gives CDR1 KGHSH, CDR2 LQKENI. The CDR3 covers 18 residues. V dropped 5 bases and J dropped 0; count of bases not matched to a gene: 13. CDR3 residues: CASSWGRSGTGMNTEAFF. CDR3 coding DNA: TGTGCCAGCTCATGGGGCCGTAGTGGGACAGGGATGAACACTGAAGCTTTCTTT.

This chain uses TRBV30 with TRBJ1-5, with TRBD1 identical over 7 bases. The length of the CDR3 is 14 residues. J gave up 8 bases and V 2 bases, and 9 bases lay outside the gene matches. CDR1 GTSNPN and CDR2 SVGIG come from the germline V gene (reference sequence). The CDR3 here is CAWSPRGGVKPQHF. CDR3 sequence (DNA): TGTGCCTGGAGTCCCAGGGGGGGAGTAAAGCCCCAGCATTTT.

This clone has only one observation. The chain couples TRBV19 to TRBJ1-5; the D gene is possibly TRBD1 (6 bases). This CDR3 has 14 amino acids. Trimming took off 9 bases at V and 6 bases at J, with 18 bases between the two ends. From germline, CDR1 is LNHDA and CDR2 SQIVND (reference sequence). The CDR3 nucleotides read TGTGCCAGCAGGGGACGGAACGGGGGTCAGCCCCAGCATTTT. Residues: CASRGRNGGQPQHF.